The 22 T cell receptor beta chains below were found in one sample sequenced in a study of regulatory T cells in long-lasting Graves disease. HTBI primers from iRepertoire and Arm-PCR of CDR3 regions yielded the TCR beta libraries. TCRdb used MiXCR to reprocess the multiplex PCR reads, holding one entry per CDR3 protein. Found here are under 800,000 distinct CDR3 sequences, about 15% of them singletons; the top ten hold roughly 18%. Time point in this sample: newly diagnosed GD, antithyroid drugs for less than 3 months. RNA extracted from PBMCs served as the sequencing template. The sample also formed part of further work on T cells in Graves' hyperthyroidism and ophthalmopathy.

The sequencing used peripheral blood mononuclear cells (PBMCs), collected at new diagnosis, from a patient treated with antithyroid drugs. Receptors were obtained from a woman aged 30 to 39 with Graves disease.

This clonotype was seen more than once but under ten times. With a much larger clone just one base away, this may be a read error. V is TRBV12-3 or TRBV12-4 and J is TRBJ2-7; D may be TRBD1 (6 bases). The CDR3 extends over 12 amino acids. Trimming took off 5 bases at V and 3 bases at J, with 8 bases between the two ends. The CDR3 DNA follows: TGTGCCAGCAGTAGGGGGAACTACGAGCAGTACTTC. Its translation is CASSRGNYEQYF.

The J gene is TRBJ1-2, the V gene TRBV20-1; maybe TRBD1 (5 bases). The CDR3 sequence is 13 residues long. The germline V gene encodes CDR1 DFQATT and CDR2 SNEGSKA (reference sequence). Trimming stripped 5 bases from V and 0 bases from J, with 10 bases between. The CDR3 spells CSAFDRANYGYTF. CDR3 DNA: TGCAGTGCTTTCGACAGAGCTAACTATGGCTACACCTTC.

Only a few counts were recorded for this clonotype. The chain has TRBV27 and TRBJ2-7; D uncertain. The CDR3 consists of 15 residues. V was cut by 6 bases and J by 0 bases, with 15 bases left in between. In germline, CDR1 is MNHEY, CDR2 SMNVEV (reference sequence). The CDR3 DNA is TGTGCCAGCAGGCTACGGGCCTGGAACTCCTACGAGCAGTACTTC. Translated: CASRLRAWNSYEQYF.

In this sample, this clonotype turned up many times. V and J are TRBV7-6 and TRBJ2-7; 8 bases match TRBD1. J was trimmed by 12 bases and V by 5 bases; bases with no gene match: 12. This CDR3 has 13 amino acids. CDR1 and CDR2 (germline): SGHVS, FNYEAQ. Written as DNA, the CDR3 is TGTGCCAGCAGCCACACCGGGACAGGCCTCCCGTACTTC. This translates into CASSHTGTGLPYF.

V gene TRBV10-3 combines with J gene TRBJ1-2; D unresolved. Trimming removed 3 bases from V and 8 bases from J, with 16 bases in between. The CDR3 covers 14 residues. From germline, CDR1 is ENHRY and CDR2 SYGVKD. The chain's CDR3 is CAISEMARLGGYTF. The CDR3 region has the DNA TGTGCCATCAGTGAAATGGCACGGCTCGGCGGCTACACCTTC.

This clonotype was detected many times. The chain is built from TRBV6-1 and TRBJ2-7; 10 nucleotides line up with TRBD1. The CDR3 is 15 amino acids. V trimming: 7 bases; J trimming: 4 bases; junction bases outside the gene matches: 10. Per the germline V gene, CDR1 is MNHNS and CDR2 is SASEGT. CDR3 in DNA: TGTGCCAGCACCATAGCAGACAGGGGGCATTACGAGCAGTACTTC. Translating it yields CASTIADRGHYEQYF.

This chain links TRBV27 with TRBJ2-7; D is uncertain. The germline gives CDR1 MNHEY, CDR2 SMNVEV (reference sequence). This CDR3 region has 15 residues. Trimming left V 2 bases short and J 1 base short, with 12 bases between. CDR3 sequence: CASSLKPPASYEQYF. The CDR3 nucleotides read TGTGCCAGCAGTTTAAAGCCACCCGCTTCCTACGAGCAGTACTTC.

Comments on this clonotype: A clone one base away is much larger, so this may be a read error. This chain uses TRBV10-3 with TRBJ2-1; weak D call: TRBD2 (7 bases). The CDR3 spans 14 residues. The germline gives CDR1 ENHRY, CDR2 SYGVKD. CDR3 residues: CAISLASGEGEQSF. The CDR3 coding sequence is TGTGCCATCAGTTTAGCCTCAGGGGAGGGTGAGCAGTCCTTC.

The sample holds many counts of this clonotype. The chain recombines TRBV28 with TRBJ2-7; D remains ambiguous. Germline CDR1 reads MDHEN; CDR2 reads SYDVKM. V was shortened by 7 bases and J by 2 bases, with 9 bases between the two germline ends. CDR3 length equals 12 residues. The CDR3 DNA reads as TGTGCCAGCACTGCCGGGCCCTACGAGCAGTACTTC. It translates to CASTAGPYEQYF. The complete variable domain, with remaining parts taken from reference TRBV28 and TRBJ2-7, reads DVKVTQSSRYLVKRTGEKVFLECVQDMDHENMFWYRQDPGLGLRLIYFSYDVKMKEKGDIPEGYSVSREKKERFSLILESASTNQTSMYLCASTAGPYEQYFGPGTRLTVT.

This clonotype has at least ten counts. CDR3 amino acids: CASSLAGQSPLHF. CDR3 DNA sequence: TGTGCCAGCAGCTTAGCAGGGCAGTCACCCCTCCACTTT. The rearrangement joins TRBV7-9 to TRBJ1-6; no clear D. Germline V gene sequence: CDR1 SEHNR, CDR2 FQNEAQ (reference sequence). This CDR3 region has 13 residues. Trimming shortened V by 0 bases and J by 10 bases, and 7 bases separated the two germline ends. The full variable domain, rest sourced from reference TRBV7-9 and TRBJ1-6, is DTGVSQNPRHKITKRGQNVTFRCDPISEHNRLYWYRQTLGQGPEFLTYFQNEAQLEKSRLLSDRFSAERPKGSFSTLEIQRTEQGDSAMYLCASSLAGQSPLHFGNGTRLTVT.

The gene calls are TRBV12-3 or TRBV12-4 and TRBJ2-1; D not certain. Trimming removed 6 bases at V and 5 bases at J, with 20 bases between. The CDR3 length is 16 residues. The CDR3 DNA reads TGTGCCAGCAGCCCCCCGCTCCGAGCTGGGGACAATGAGCAGTTCTTC. Protein: CASSPPLRAGDNEQFF.

This clonotype was recorded at least ten times. The chain employs TRBV7-9 and TRBJ2-1; 8 positions agree with TRBD1. The germline V gene has CDR1 SEHNR and CDR2 FQNEAQ (reference sequence). The ends lost 5 bases at V and 5 bases at J; junction bases unmatched: 2. The CDR3 contains 13 residues. CDR3 sequence (DNA): TGTGCCAGCAGCGTGGACAGGGACAATGAGCAGTTCTTC. Its protein is CASSVDRDNEQFF. Combining the CDR3 with reference TRBV7-9 and TRBJ2-1 gives the whole variable domain DTGVSQNPRHKITKRGQNVTFRCDPISEHNRLYWYRQTLGQGPEFLTYFQNEAQLEKSRLLSDRFSAERPKGSFSTLEIQRTEQGDSAMYLCASSVDRDNEQFFGPGTRLTVL.

In its sample, this clonotype was seen once. J is TRBJ2-4 and V is TRBV7-9; D possibly uses TRBD1 or TRBD2 (5 bases each). Germline CDR1 SEHNR, CDR2 FQNEAQ (reference sequence). The CDR3 runs to 16 residues. Trimming stripped 3 bases from V and 1 base from J, with 13 bases between. The CDR3 DNA reads as TGTGCCAGCAGCTTCGGGACGTGGGGGGCCAAAAACATTCAGTACTTC. This encodes CASSFGTWGAKNIQYF.

As for this clonotype: Just one base apart from a much larger clone, this may be a read error. This chain uses TRBV6-2 or TRBV6-3 with TRBJ2-1, with 14 bases aligning to TRBD2. There are 14 residues in the CDR3. The germline V gene encodes CDR1 MNHEY and CDR2 SVGEGT. CDR3 DNA sequence: TGTGTCGCCCAGACTAGCGGGAGGGTGTATGAGCAGTTCTTC. It translates to CVAQTSGRVYEQFF.

This clonotype was seen only a few times. V is TRBV20-1 and J is TRBJ2-1; the D gene is possibly TRBD1 (6 bases). This CDR3 comprises 13 residues. Germline assignment: CDR1 DFQATT and CDR2 SNEGSKA (reference sequence). The CDR3 here is CSGGQLLPNEQFF. In nucleotides, the CDR3 is TGCAGCGGAGGACAGCTTTTGCCCAATGAGCAGTTCTTC.

This clonotype was detected a few times. V and J are TRBV2 and TRBJ2-7; possibly TRBD2 for D (6 bases). V was clipped by 7 bases and J by 5 bases, with 21 bases between them. This CDR3 region has 15 residues. CDR1 and CDR2 (germline): SNHLY, FYNNEI. Here the CDR3 DNA reads TGTGCCAGCACTGGGCAGGGAGGACGATCCCACGAGCAGTACTTC. It translates to CASTGQGGRSHEQYF.

This clonotype has at least ten counts. J is TRBJ1-1 and V is TRBV28, with 7 bases fitting TRBD1. Germline trimming cut 2 bases from V and 4 bases from J; bases unmatched to any gene: 25. Germline V gene sequence: CDR1 MDHEN, CDR2 SYDVKM. The CDR3 has 21 residues. This CDR3 is CASSLLPATVGDSRRGTEAFF. The CDR3 nucleotides are TGTGCCAGCAGTTTACTACCTGCCACGGTAGGGGACAGTCGGAGGGGCACTGAAGCTTTCTTT. Looking up the rest from reference TRBV28 and TRBJ1-1 gives the full variable domain: DVKVTQSSRYLVKRTGEKVFLECVQDMDHENMFWYRQDPGLGLRLIYFSYDVKMKEKGDIPEGYSVSREKKERFSLILESASTNQTSMYLCASSLLPATVGDSRRGTEAFFGQGTRLTVV.

This clonotype occurred a few times. V is TRBV7-9 and J is TRBJ1-2; tentative D call: TRBD1 (6 bases). The germline V and J ends were trimmed by 2 bases and 4 bases, with 14 bases remaining between them. The CDR3 is 15 amino acids. CDR1 is SEHNR, CDR2 FQNEAQ, per germline (reference sequence). CDR3: CASSLLDRIAYGYTF. In nucleotides, the CDR3 is TGTGCCAGCAGCTTACTGGACAGAATCGCCTATGGCTACACCTTC.

This clonotype is a singleton in its sample. A far larger clone differs by one base, so this is likely a read error. The CDR3 spells CTSSWVPGYRDKGVEAFF. As DNA, the CDR3 is TGTACCAGCAGTTGGGTTCCAGGGTATCGGGACAAGGGGGTTGAAGCTTTCTTT. The rearrangement links TRBV28 to TRBJ2-3; D might be TRBD1 (6 bases). The J call may be wrong; the DNA end is better matched by TRBJ1-1. This CDR3 has 18 amino acids. Germline V lookup: CDR1 MDHEN, CDR2 SYDVKM.

This clonotype was detected only a few times. The rearrangement uses TRBV19 and TRBJ1-1; 10 nucleotides match TRBD1. V lost 2 bases and J lost 5; bases outside the gene matches: 8. Germline assignment: CDR1 LNHDA and CDR2 SQIVND (reference sequence). This CDR3 spans 16 amino acids. The CDR3 DNA reads as TGTGCCAGTAGTATAAGGGACAGGGGAAGGGGAACTGAAGCTTTCTTT. Its translation: CASSIRDRGRGTEAFF.

This clonotype appeared a few times. This sequence joins TRBV24-1 and TRBJ2-7; D not certain. CDR1 is KGHDR and CDR2 is SFDVKD in the germline V gene. The CDR3 extends over 14 amino acids. V lost 3 bases and J 1 base, leaving 9 bases between the germline ends. Here the CDR3 DNA reads TGTGCCACCAGTGATGTGACGGTTTCCTACGAGCAGTACTTC. It is translated as CATSDVTVSYEQYF.

The chain recombines TRBV20-1 with TRBJ2-3, with D unclear. Trimming cost V 6 bases and J 0 bases, with 13 bases left between them. This CDR3 comprises 14 residues. CDR1 is DFQATT, CDR2 SNEGSKA, per germline (reference sequence). The CDR3 coding sequence is TGCAGTGCCCCGCCGACTTCTAGCACAGATACGCAGTATTTT. Amino acids: CSAPPTSSTDTQYF.